The rows below give T cell receptor beta chains drawn from one sample of a study of low-dose radiotherapy and immunotherapy resistance in tumors. TCRdb re-called the reads with MiXCR, one entry per CDR3 protein. The sample shows tens of thousands of distinct CDR3 sequences, 20% to 25% of them seen only once. The sequencing used PBMCs, collected after low-dose radiotherapy plus immunotherapy. Receptors originate from a female donor with ovarian cancer. Each CDR3 is given with its conserved first and last residue. The order of the fields is J gene, clone size, D gene, V gene, CDR3 DNA, CDR3 protein. D genes are given only for firm matches. Some rows have no size entry. The others give once, few or many, or a class for an expanded clone.

J gene: TRBJ2-1; clone size: once; D gene: TRBD1; V gene: TRBV12-5; CDR3 DNA: TGTGCTAGTGGTTCCCAAGCCGGGACAGGGGGCTACAATGAGCAGTTCTTC; CDR3 protein: CASGSQAGTGGYNEQFF
J gene: TRBJ2-3; clone size: many; D gene: -; V gene: TRBV5-1; CDR3 DNA: TGCGCCAGCAGCTTGATGGCAGGGAGGCGTCGTGGAGATACGCAGTATTTT; CDR3 protein: CASSLMAGRRRGDTQYF
J gene: TRBJ2-5; clone size: once; D gene: -; V gene: TRBV4-1; CDR3 DNA: TGCGCCAGCAGCCAAGATAGTACGACTCGGGAGCACTTC; CDR3 protein: CASSQDSTTREHF
J gene: TRBJ2-3; clone size: many; D gene: TRBD1; V gene: TRBV7-9; CDR3 DNA: TGTGCCAGCAGCTCAACCTCCGGGACAGGGGGCACAGATACGCAGTATTTT; CDR3 protein: CASSSTSGTGGTDTQYF
J gene: TRBJ2-2; clone size: many; D gene: TRBD2; V gene: TRBV13; CDR3 DNA: TGTGCCAGCAGCTTAGAGGGACTAGCGGAGAACACCGGGGAGCTGTTTTTT; CDR3 protein: CASSLEGLAENTGELFF
J gene: TRBJ2-5; clone size: -; D gene: -; V gene: TRBV9; CDR3 DNA: TGTGCCAGCAGCCCCCACCCAAAAGAGACCCAGTACTTC; CDR3 protein: CASSPHPKETQYF
J gene: TRBJ1-1; clone size: -; D gene: TRBD1; V gene: TRBV28; CDR3 DNA: TGTGCCAGCAGTTTATTAGTAAAACGACAGGGGGACACTGAAGCTTTCTTT; CDR3 protein: CASSLLVKRQGDTEAFF
J gene: TRBJ2-4; clone size: few; D gene: -; V gene: TRBV4-2; CDR3 DNA: TGTGCCAGCAGCCAAGTGGCCAGCGGCAAAAACATTCAGTACTTC; CDR3 protein: CASSQVASGKNIQYF
J gene: TRBJ2-1; clone size: -; D gene: -; V gene: TRBV3-1; CDR3 DNA: TGTGCCAGCAGCCAAGAGGGGCGGATGGGGGTCAATGAGCAGTTCTTC; CDR3 protein: CASSQEGRMGVNEQFF
J gene: TRBJ2-1; clone size: many; D gene: -; V gene: TRBV5-1; CDR3 DNA: TGCGCCAGCAGCCGAGAAGGGACGAACAATGAGCAGTTCTTC; CDR3 protein: CASSREGTNNEQFF
J gene: TRBJ2-5; clone size: many; D gene: -; V gene: TRBV6-2/TRBV6-3; CDR3 DNA: TGTGCCAGCAGAAAACTTAGCAGGGAGACCCAGTACTTC; CDR3 protein: CASRKLSRETQYF
J gene: TRBJ1-3; clone size: many; D gene: -; V gene: TRBV3-1; CDR3 DNA: TGTGCCAGCAGCAAAACACAGGGAACCGCTATTGGAAACACCATATATTTT; CDR3 protein: CASSKTQGTAIGNTIYF
J gene: TRBJ1-5; clone size: many; D gene: TRBD1; V gene: TRBV6-1; CDR3 DNA: TGTGCCAGCACCTACGTGGACAGGGGGGAGGGGACCCAGCATTTT; CDR3 protein: CASTYVDRGEGTQHF
J gene: TRBJ2-5; clone size: many; D gene: TRBD1; V gene: TRBV29-1; CDR3 DNA: TGCAGCGTGGCCGCCGGGACAGGGCAGACCCAGTACTTC; CDR3 protein: CSVAAGTGQTQYF
J gene: TRBJ2-3; clone size: many; D gene: -; V gene: TRBV12-3/TRBV12-4; CDR3 DNA: TGTGCCAGCAGTTTCAGTTTCGGAGACACAGATACGCAGTATTTT; CDR3 protein: CASSFSFGDTDTQYF
J gene: TRBJ2-5; clone size: many; D gene: -; V gene: TRBV11-3; CDR3 DNA: TGTGCCAGCAGCTTAGTGTCGGCCCAAGAGACCCAGTACTTC; CDR3 protein: CASSLVSAQETQYF
J gene: TRBJ2-7; clone size: -; D gene: -; V gene: TRBV7-2; CDR3 DNA: TGTGCCAGCAGCTATCGGGCGGGTCGATACGAGCAGTACTTC; CDR3 protein: CASSYRAGRYEQYF
J gene: TRBJ1-4; clone size: many; D gene: -; V gene: TRBV7-9; CDR3 DNA: TGTGCCAGCAGCCCCCGACCGAATGAAAAACTGTTTTTT; CDR3 protein: CASSPRPNEKLFF
J gene: TRBJ2-3; clone size: many; D gene: -; V gene: TRBV5-1; CDR3 DNA: TGCGCCAGCAGCTTCGTCCGGGGCAGGGAGTTTCCAGATACGCAGTATTTT; CDR3 protein: CASSFVRGREFPDTQYF
J gene: TRBJ2-1; clone size: -; D gene: -; V gene: TRBV5-4; CDR3 DNA: TGTGCCAGCAGCCTACAGGGATTTGGTGAGCAGTTCTTC; CDR3 protein: CASSLQGFGEQFF
J gene: TRBJ2-7; clone size: many; D gene: TRBD1; V gene: TRBV7-9; CDR3 DNA: TGTGCCAGCAGCTTCTCCGGACAGGGAGAGAAGCAGTACTTC; CDR3 protein: CASSFSGQGEKQYF
J gene: TRBJ1-1; clone size: -; D gene: -; V gene: TRBV3-1; CDR3 DNA: TGTGCCAGCAGCCAAGAGATGAAGGGAGGGACTGAAGCTTTCTTT; CDR3 protein: CASSQEMKGGTEAFF
J gene: TRBJ2-3; clone size: many; D gene: TRBD2; V gene: TRBV4-2; CDR3 DNA: TGTGCCAGCAGCCAAGCTGCGGGGGGGCTGGTAGATACGCAGTATTTT; CDR3 protein: CASSQAAGGLVDTQYF
J gene: TRBJ2-1; clone size: many; D gene: TRBD2; V gene: TRBV7-6; CDR3 DNA: TGTGCCAGCAGCTTACGGCCGGGAGGCCATGAGCAGTTCTTC; CDR3 protein: CASSLRPGGHEQFF
J gene: TRBJ2-7; clone size: few; D gene: -; V gene: TRBV5-1; CDR3 DNA: TGCGCCAGCAGCCAAAATGGGGGGCCGATTGACGAGCAGTACTTC; CDR3 protein: CASSQNGGPIDEQYF